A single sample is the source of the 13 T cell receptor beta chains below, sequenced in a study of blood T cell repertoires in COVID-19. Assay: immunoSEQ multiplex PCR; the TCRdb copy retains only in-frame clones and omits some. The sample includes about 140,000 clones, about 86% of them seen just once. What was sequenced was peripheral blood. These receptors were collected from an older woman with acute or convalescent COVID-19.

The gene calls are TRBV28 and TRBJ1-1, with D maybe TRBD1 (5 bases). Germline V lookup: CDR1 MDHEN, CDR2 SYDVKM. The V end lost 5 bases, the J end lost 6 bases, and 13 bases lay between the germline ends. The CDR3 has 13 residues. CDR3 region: CASSIQGSPEAFF. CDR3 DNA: TGTGCCAGCAGTATTCAGGGATCCCCTGAAGCTTTCTTT. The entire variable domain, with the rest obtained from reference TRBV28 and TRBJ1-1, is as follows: DVKVTQSSRYLVKRTGEKVFLECVQDMDHENMFWYRQDPGLGLRLIYFSYDVKMKEKGDIPEGYSVSREKKERFSLILESASTNQTSMYLCASSIQGSPEAFFGQGTRLTVV.

The CDR3 DNA reads TGTGCCAGCTCACCAATGGACAGGGGGCAAAGGACCTTC. Translation: CASSPMDRGQRTF. The chain joins TRBV18 to TRBJ1-2; 11 nucleotides line up with TRBD1. Trimming took 2 bases from V and 14 from J; bases not matched to a gene: 7. CDR1 is KGHSH and CDR2 is LQKENI in the germline V gene. This CDR3 spans 13 amino acids.

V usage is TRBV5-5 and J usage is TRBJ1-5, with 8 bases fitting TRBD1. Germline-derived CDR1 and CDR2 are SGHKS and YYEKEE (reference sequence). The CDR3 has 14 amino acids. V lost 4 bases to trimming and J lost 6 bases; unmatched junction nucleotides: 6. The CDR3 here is CASSPLQGGQPQHF. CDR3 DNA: TGTGCCAGCAGCCCCCTACAGGGGGGTCAGCCCCAGCATTTT.

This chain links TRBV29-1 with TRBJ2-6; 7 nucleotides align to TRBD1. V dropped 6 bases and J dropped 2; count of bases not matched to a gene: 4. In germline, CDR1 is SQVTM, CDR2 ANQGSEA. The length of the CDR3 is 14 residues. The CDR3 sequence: CSVSRGTGANVLTF. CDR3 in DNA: TGCAGCGTCTCCAGGGGGACTGGGGCCAACGTCCTGACTTTC.

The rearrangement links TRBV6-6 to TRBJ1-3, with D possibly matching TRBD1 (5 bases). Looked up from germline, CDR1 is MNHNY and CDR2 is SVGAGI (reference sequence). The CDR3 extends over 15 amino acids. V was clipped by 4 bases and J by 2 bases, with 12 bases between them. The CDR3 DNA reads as TGTGCCAGCAGTTCCCCAGGGTACACTGGAAACACCATATATTTT. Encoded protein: CASSSPGYTGNTIYF.

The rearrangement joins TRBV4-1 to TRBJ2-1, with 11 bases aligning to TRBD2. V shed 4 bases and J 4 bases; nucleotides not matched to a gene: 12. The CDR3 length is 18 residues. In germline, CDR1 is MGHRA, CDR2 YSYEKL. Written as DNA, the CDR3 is TGCGCCAGCAGCCGCTCCCAGGGACTAGCGGACTTTTACAATGAGCAGTTCTTC. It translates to CASSRSQGLADFYNEQFF.

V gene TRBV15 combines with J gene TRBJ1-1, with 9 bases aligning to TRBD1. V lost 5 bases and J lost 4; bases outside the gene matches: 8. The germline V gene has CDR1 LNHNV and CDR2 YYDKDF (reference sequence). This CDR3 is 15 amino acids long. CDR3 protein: CATSGGQGRATEAFF. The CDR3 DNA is TGTGCCACCAGCGGAGGACAGGGGCGGGCCACTGAAGCTTTCTTT.

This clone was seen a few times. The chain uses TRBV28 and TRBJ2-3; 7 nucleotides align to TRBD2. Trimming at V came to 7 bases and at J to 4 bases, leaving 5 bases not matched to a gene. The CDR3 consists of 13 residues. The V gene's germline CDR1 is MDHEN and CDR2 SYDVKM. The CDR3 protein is CASTLGRADTQYF. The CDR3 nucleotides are TGTGCCAGCACCCTAGGGAGGGCAGATACGCAGTATTTT.

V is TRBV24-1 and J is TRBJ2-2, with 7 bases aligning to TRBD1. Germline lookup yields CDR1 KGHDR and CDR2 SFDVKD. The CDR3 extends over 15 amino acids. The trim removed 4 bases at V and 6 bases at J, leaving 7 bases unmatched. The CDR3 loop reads CATSEGGRGAGELFF. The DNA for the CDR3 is TGTGCCACCAGTGAAGGGGGCCGAGGGGCCGGGGAGCTGTTTTTT.

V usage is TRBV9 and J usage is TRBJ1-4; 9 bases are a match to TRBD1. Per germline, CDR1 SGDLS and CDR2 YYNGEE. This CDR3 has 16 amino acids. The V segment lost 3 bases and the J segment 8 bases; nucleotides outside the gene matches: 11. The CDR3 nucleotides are TGTGCCAGCAGCGAGCATCCGGGACAGGGTGGCGAAAAACTGTTTTTT. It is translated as CASSEHPGQGGEKLFF.

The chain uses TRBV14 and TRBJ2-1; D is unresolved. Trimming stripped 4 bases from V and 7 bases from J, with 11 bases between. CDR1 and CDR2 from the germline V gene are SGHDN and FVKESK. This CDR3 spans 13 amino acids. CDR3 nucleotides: TGTGCCAGCAGCCCGAGGAATCGGAATGAGCAGTTCTTC. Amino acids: CASSPRNRNEQFF. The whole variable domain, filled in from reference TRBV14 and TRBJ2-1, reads EAGVTQFPSHSVIEKGQTVTLRCDPISGHDNLYWYRRVMGKEIKFLLHFVKESKQDESGMPNNRFLAERTGGTYSTLKVQPAELEDSGVYFCASSPRNRNEQFFGPGTRLTVL.

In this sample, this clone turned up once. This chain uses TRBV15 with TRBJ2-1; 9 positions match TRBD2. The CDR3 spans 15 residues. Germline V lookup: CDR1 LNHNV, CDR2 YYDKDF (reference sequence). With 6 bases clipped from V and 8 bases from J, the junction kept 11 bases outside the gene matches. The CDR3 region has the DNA TGTGCCACCAGTACACGGCGGGGGGGCCGCGATGAGCAGTTCTTC. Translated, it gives CATSTRRGGRDEQFF.

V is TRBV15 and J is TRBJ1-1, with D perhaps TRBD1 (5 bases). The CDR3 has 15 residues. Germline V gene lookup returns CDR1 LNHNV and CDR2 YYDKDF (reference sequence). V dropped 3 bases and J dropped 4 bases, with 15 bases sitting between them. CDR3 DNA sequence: TGTGCCACCAGCAGCTCTTTCGGGGGGGTCACTGAAGCTTTCTTT. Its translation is CATSSSFGGVTEAFF. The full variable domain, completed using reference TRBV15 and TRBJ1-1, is DAMVIQNPRYQVTQFGKPVTLSCSQTLNHNVMYWYQQKSSQAPKLLFHYYDKDFNNEADTPDNFQSRRPNTSFCFLDIRSPGLGDTAMYLCATSSSFGGVTEAFFGQGTRLTVV.